This T cell receptor beta chain was profiled in a study of T cells after yellow fever vaccination. Study-level findings and limits: Once the booster was given, most primary-vaccination clones reappeared, at about 96% for CD4 and 88% for CD8.

CDR1 is ENHRY, CDR2 SYGVKD, per germline. The CDR3 sequence is 15 residues long. Deletions cut 0 bases from V and 4 bases from J, with 11 bases between. They built TCR cDNA with 5'RACE template switching, a step that put in a universal primer site and UMIs. TCRdb called the 5' RACE reads again in MiXCR, with one record for every CDR3 protein. The sample records a few hundred thousand distinct CDR3 sequences, approximately 10% being singletons. On this clonotype itself: Antigen specificity is unknown.

Sequenced material: CD4+ T cells sorted from PBMCs, taken 5 days after the yellow fever booster vaccination. The J gene is TRBJ2-3, the V gene TRBV10-3; TRBD1 or TRBD2 may be the D gene (6 bases each). The TCR comes from a man younger than 35 who received the YFV17D yellow fever vaccine. The CDR3 protein is CAISESGGGSDTQYF. Here the CDR3 DNA reads TGTGCCATCAGTGAGTCGGGGGGCGGTTCAGATACGCAGTATTTT.